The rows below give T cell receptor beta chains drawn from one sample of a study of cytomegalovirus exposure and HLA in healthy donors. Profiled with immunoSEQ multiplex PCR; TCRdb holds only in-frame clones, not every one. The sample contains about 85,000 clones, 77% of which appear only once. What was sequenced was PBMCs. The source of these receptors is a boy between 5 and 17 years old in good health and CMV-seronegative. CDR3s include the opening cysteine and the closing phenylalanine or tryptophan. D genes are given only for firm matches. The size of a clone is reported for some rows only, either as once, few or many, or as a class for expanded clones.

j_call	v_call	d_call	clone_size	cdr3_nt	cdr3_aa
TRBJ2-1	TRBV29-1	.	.	TGCAGCGTTGAAGGGAGGCAGGGGCACGACAATTTACAATATGAGCAGTTCTTC	CSVEGRQGHDNLQYEQFF
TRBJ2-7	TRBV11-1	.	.	TGTGCCAGCAGTGACCAGGACACTCTCTCCTACGAGCAGTACTTC	CASSDQDTLSYEQYF
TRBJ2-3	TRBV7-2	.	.	TGTGCCAGCAGCCCTTCGCGGTTGGTAGATACGCAGTATTTT	CASSPSRLVDTQYF
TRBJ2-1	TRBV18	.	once	TGTGCCAGCTCACCAAGAGCGGCGCAATCCTACAATGAGCAGTTCTTC	CASSPRAAQSYNEQFF
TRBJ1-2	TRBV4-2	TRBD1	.	TGTGCCAGCAACGACAGGGCTAACTATGGCTACACCTTC	CASNDRANYGYTF
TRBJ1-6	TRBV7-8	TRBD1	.	TGTGCCAGCAGCTTAGCGCCCCAGGGGGCAGATAATTCACCCCTCCACTTT	CASSLAPQGADNSPLHF
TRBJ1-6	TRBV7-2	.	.	TGTGCCAGCAGCTTAAAATCGTTTCGGGATTCACCCCTCCACTTT	CASSLKSFRDSPLHF
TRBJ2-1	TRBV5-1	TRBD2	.	TGCGCCAGCAGCTTGGAGTCTAGCGGCAACAATGAGCAGTTCTTC	CASSLESSGNNEQFF
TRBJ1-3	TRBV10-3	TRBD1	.	TGTGCCATCAGTGGGGGACAGCAGATTGGGAACACCATATATTTT	CAISGGQQIGNTIYF
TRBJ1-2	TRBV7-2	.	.	TGTGCCAGCAGCTTAGGAGTGGGACAAGGGCCTGGCTACACCTTC	CASSLGVGQGPGYTF
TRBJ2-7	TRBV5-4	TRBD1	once	TGTGCCAGCAGCGCCGGGACAGGGGCCTACGAGCAGTACTTC	CASSAGTGAYEQYF
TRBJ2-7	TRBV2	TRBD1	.	TGTGCCAGCAATGGACAGGTCTCCTACGAGCAGTACTTC	CASNGQVSYEQYF
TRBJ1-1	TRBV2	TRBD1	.	TGTGCCAGCCTTGGACAGGGGGCCCATGGCCGATTGTACACTGAAGCTTTCTTT	CASLGQGAHGRLYTEAFF
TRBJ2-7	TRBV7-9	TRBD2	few	TGTGCCAGCAGCCCCGCCTGGACTAGCGGGAGCTACGAGCAGTACTTC	CASSPAWTSGSYEQYF
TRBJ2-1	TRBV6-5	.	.	TGTGCCAGCAGTTACTCGACCGGGAATGAGCAGTTCTTC	CASSYSTGNEQFF
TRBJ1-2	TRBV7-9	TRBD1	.	TGTGCCAGCAGCGGGACAGTGGACTATGGCTACACCTTC	CASSGTVDYGYTF
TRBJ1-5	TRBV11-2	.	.	TGTGCCAGCCAAGGGGGTCGCAATCAGCCCCAGCATTTT	CASQGGRNQPQHF
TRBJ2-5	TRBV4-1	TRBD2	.	TGCGCCAGCAGCCAAGGGTGGGCTAGCGGGGGCCCGTCAGAGACCCAGTACTTC	CASSQGWASGGPSETQYF
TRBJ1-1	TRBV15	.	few	TGTGCCACCAGCAGATTACAGGGTGTACGGACTGAAGCTTTCTTT	CATSRLQGVRTEAFF
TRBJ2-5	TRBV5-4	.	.	TGTGCCAGCAGCTGGAGGGACAGCCAAGAGACCCAGTACTTC	CASSWRDSQETQYF
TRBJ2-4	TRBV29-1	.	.	TGCAGCGCCCTGCTTCAGGTTGGCAAAAACATTCAGTACTTC	CSALLQVGKNIQYF
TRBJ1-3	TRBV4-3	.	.	TGCGCCAGCAGCCAAGACGGCAGGGCGTCTGGAAACACCATATATTTT	CASSQDGRASGNTIYF
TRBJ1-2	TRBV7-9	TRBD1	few	TGTGCCAGCAGCTCGGACAGGGCGGGCTCTACAAGCTACACCTTC	CASSSDRAGSTSYTF